This T cell receptor beta chain was captured by sequencing in a study of cytomegalovirus exposure and HLA in healthy donors. As for the study in general: Within the Caucasian-associated ancestry cluster were under 85% of the roughly 400 genotyped donors.

This CDR3 is built from 14 residues. CDR1 MNHEY and CDR2 SMNVEV come from the germline V gene (reference sequence). J lost 6 bases, V lost 3 bases, and 6 bases had no gene match. The PCR was carried out with 60 Vbeta primers and 13 Jbeta primers. Profiling relied on immunoSEQ multiplex PCR, and the TCRdb table lists in-frame clones only, not all of them. The sample records fewer than 90,000 clones, 70% to 80% being singletons. Study-wide points: A further, later analysis showed that HLA-associated TCR beta chains (compared with equally common others) were more clonally expanded. In a later analysis, TCR beta V- and J-gene trimming was associated with a missense DCLRE1C variant. Presence/absence analyses supposed approximately even sequencing depth among donors.

This clone was observed many times. No antigen is known for it. Sample: PBMCs. The rearrangement uses TRBV27 and TRBJ2-3; 7 bases match TRBD2. The clonotype was recovered from a woman aged 50 to 60 in good health and CMV-seropositive. CDR3: CASSFLREGDTQYF. CDR3 DNA sequence: TGTGCCAGCAGTTTCCTCAGGGAGGGGGATACGCAGTATTTT.